The sequence of this T cell receptor (beta chain) was determined in a study of cytomegalovirus exposure and HLA in healthy donors. Overall study results and limits: A prior analysis recorded that most TCR beta V segments were productive about 87% or about 30% of the time.

CDR3 length equals 16 residues. The V gene's germline CDR1 is MGHRA and CDR2 YSYEKL. Notes on this clone: Its antigen is still unknown. Relative to the germline gene, one junction end is altered; a read error may explain this.

The PCR was carried out with 60 Vbeta primers and 13 Jbeta primers. The assay was immunoSEQ multiplex PCR, and TCRdb's table has in-frame clones only and misses some. This sample has roughly 130,000 clones, with 73% found just once. What was sequenced was PBMCs. The V gene is TRBV4-1, the J gene TRBJ1-4, with D possibly matching TRBD1 (6 bases). The clonotype originates from a woman aged 40 to 50 in good health and CMV-seronegative. Here the CDR3 reads CASSPWDTSHNENLFF. For the CDR3, the DNA is TGCGCCAGCAGCCCTTGGGACACCTCCCATAATGAAAACCTGTTTTTT.